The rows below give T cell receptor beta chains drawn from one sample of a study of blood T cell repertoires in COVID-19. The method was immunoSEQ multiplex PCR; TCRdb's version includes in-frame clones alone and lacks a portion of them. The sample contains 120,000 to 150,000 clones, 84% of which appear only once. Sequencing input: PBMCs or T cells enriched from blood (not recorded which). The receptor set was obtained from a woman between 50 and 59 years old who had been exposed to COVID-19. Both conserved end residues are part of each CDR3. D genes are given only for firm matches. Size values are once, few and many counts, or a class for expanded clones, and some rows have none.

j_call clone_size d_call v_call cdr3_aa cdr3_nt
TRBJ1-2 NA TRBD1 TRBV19 CASSIAQPLGQGAHTF TGTGCCAGTAGTATAGCCCAACCTCTGGGACAGGGGGCACACACCTTC
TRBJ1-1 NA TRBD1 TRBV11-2 CASSLIRGDTEAFF TGTGCCAGCAGCTTAATCAGGGGGGACACTGAAGCTTTCTTT
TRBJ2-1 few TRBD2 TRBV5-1 CASSLRGGNNEQFF TGCGCCAGCAGCTTGCGGGGGGGCAATAATGAGCAGTTCTTC
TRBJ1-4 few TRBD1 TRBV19 CASSSTGGREKLFF TGTGCCAGTAGCTCAACAGGGGGGCGTGAAAAACTGTTTTTT
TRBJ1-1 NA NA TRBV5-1 CASSQVMAGHTEAFF TGCGCCAGCAGCCAGGTGATGGCAGGGCATACTGAAGCTTTCTTT
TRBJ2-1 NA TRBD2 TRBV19 CASSLLTSGGYNEQFF TGTGCCAGTAGTTTGCTCACTAGCGGGGGTTACAATGAGCAGTTCTTC
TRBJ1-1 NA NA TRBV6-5 CASTFRTGRSEAFF TGTGCCAGCACCTTCCGGACTGGTCGGAGTGAAGCTTTCTTT
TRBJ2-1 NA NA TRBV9 CASSQIERAEQFF TGTGCCAGCAGCCAAATTGAGCGAGCTGAGCAGTTCTTC
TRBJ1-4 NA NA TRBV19 CASSIGATSFF TGTGCCAGTAGTATAGGAGCGACGAGTTTTTTT
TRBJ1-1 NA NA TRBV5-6 CASSRPGGREAFF TGTGCCAGCAGCCGACCTGGGGGCAGGGAGGCTTTCTTT
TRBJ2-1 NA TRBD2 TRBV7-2 CASSLAGTRGEQFF TGTGCCAGCAGCTTAGCCGGGACTAGAGGTGAGCAGTTCTTC
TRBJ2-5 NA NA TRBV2 CASSGRGFTETQYF TGTGCCAGCTCTGGCCGGGGATTTACGGAGACCCAGTACTTC
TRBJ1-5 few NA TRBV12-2 CASRRESSNQPQHF TGTGCAAGTCGCCGTGAGAGTTCCAATCAGCCCCAGCATTTT
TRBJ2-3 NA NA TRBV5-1 CASSDLRGRTDTQYF TGCGCCAGCAGCGACCTTCGTGGGCGCACAGATACGCAGTATTTT
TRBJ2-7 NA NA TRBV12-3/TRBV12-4 CASSLITYEQYF TGTGCCAGCAGTTTAATAACCTACGAGCAGTACTTC